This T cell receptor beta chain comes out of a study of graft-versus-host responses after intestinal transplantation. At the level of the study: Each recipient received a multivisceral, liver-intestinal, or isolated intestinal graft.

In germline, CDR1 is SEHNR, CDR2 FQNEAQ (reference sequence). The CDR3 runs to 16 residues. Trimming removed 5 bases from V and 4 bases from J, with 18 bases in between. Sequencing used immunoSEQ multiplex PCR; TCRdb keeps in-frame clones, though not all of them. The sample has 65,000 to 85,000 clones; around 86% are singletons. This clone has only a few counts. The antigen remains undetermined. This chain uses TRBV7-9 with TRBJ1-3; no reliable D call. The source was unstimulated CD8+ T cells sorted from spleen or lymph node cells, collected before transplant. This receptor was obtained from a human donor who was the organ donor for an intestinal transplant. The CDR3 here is CASSQSVGSGGNTIYF. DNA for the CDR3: TGTGCCAGCAGCCAGTCGGTGGGATCGGGGGGAAACACCATATATTTT.